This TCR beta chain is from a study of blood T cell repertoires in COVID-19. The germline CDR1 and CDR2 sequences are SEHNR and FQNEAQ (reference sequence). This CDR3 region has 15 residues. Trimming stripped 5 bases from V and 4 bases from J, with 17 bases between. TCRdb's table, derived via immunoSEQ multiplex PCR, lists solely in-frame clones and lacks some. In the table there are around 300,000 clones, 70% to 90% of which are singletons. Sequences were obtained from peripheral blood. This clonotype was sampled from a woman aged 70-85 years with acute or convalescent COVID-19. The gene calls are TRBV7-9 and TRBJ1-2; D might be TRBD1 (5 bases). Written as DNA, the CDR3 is TGTGCCAGCAGCCCCTTTGCGGGCGGGACCTATGGCTACACCTTC. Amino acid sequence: CASSPFAGGTYGYTF.